Here is one T cell receptor beta chain with its context. The CDR3 covers 15 residues. Trimming took 7 bases from V and 6 from J; bases not matched to a gene: 9. Germline lookup yields CDR1 SNHLY and CDR2 FYNNEI. Time point noted: after neoadjuvant nivolumab, at surgical resection. Patients had HPV-negative, locally advanced oral cavity squamous cell carcinoma. Measured with immunoSEQ multiplex PCR; TCRdb has only the in-frame clones, and not every one. The data show about 68,000 clones, with roughly 85% seen just once and roughly 3.4% held by the top ten. This record belongs to a study of neoadjuvant anti-PD-1 for oral cavity cancer.

The origin of this receptor is a person aged 35 to 85 with oral cavity squamous cell carcinoma. The chain combines TRBV2 with TRBJ1-5, with 10 bases matching TRBD1. The sequencing used PBMCs, collected after nivolumab (anti-PD-1) treatment. CDR3: CASMTGGPPGQPQHF. The CDR3 DNA reads TGTGCCAGCATGACAGGGGGCCCGCCGGGTCAGCCCCAGCATTTT. Combining the CDR3 with reference TRBV2 and TRBJ1-5 gives the whole variable domain EPEVTQTPSHQVTQMGQEVILRCVPISNHLYFYWYRQILGQKVEFLVSFYNNEISEKSEIFDDQFSVERPDGSNFTLKIRSTKLEDSAMYFCASMTGGPPGQPQHFGDGTRLSIL.